These T cell receptor beta chains were read from a single sample in a study of PD-L1 blockade in urothelial cancer. The repertoire was sequenced with immunoSEQ multiplex PCR; TCRdb's copy has only in-frame clones and lacks some. Of more than 70,000 clones in the sample, roughly nine tenths were seen once. Sequences were derived from PBMCs, sampled around atezolizumab (anti-PD-L1) treatment. These receptors were collected from a man aged 55 to 70 with urothelial cancer. Both conserved end residues are part of each CDR3. D genes are given only for firm matches. A row's size may be missing; if present it is once, few, many or a size class.

v_call	clone_size	d_call	j_call	cdr3_nt	cdr3_aa
TRBV5-1	NA	TRBD1	TRBJ2-1	TGCGCCAGCAGCTCGACAGGGTACAATGAGCAGTTCTTC	CASSSTGYNEQFF
TRBV5-1	NA	TRBD2	TRBJ2-3	TGCGCCAGCAGCTTGGTTGGGACTAGCGGATCAGATACGCAGTATTTT	CASSLVGTSGSDTQYF
TRBV7-8	NA	TRBD2	TRBJ2-1	TGTGCCAGCAGCGTATCCGGGGGGGTTAGGATCAATGAGCAGTTCTTC	CASSVSGGVRINEQFF
TRBV7-2	NA	NA	TRBJ2-7	TGTGCCAGCAGCTTAGGGTTCGGTCTCGACGAGCAGTACTTC	CASSLGFGLDEQYF
TRBV15	NA	NA	TRBJ1-3	TGTGCCACCAGCAGAGACAGGGGAAATACTGGAAACACCATATATTTT	CATSRDRGNTGNTIYF
TRBV30	NA	TRBD2	TRBJ2-3	TGTGCCTGGAGTGTAGGACTAGCGGGGGGGGGTGCAGATACGCAGTATTTT	CAWSVGLAGGGADTQYF
TRBV7-6	NA	TRBD2	TRBJ2-3	TGTGCCAGCAGCCGCGGGGGGCTCACAGATACGCAGTATTTT	CASSRGGLTDTQYF
TRBV6-5	NA	TRBD1	TRBJ2-5	TGTGCCAGCAGTTACTCACAGGGGGGAGAGACCCAGTACTTC	CASSYSQGGETQYF
TRBV28	few	TRBD1	TRBJ2-2	TGTGCCAGCACCTGGGAACAGGGGATCACCACCGGGGAGCTGTTTTTT	CASTWEQGITTGELFF
TRBV2	few	TRBD1	TRBJ1-5	TGTGCCAGCAGTGAGGGCAGGGGGGACAATCAGCCCCAGCATTTT	CASSEGRGDNQPQHF
TRBV11-2	NA	NA	TRBJ1-1	TGTGCCAGCAGCTTAGTCAGGGTACATAACTTTTTCTTT	CASSLVRVHNFFF
TRBV18	NA	NA	TRBJ1-5	TGTGCCAGCTCACCAGACGTGCCTCCTAGCCAGCCCCAGCATTTT	CASSPDVPPSQPQHF
TRBV5-6	once	NA	TRBJ1-1	TGTGCCAGCAGCTTGGCCCAGGGTTGGACTGAAGCTTTCTTT	CASSLAQGWTEAFF
TRBV28	NA	NA	TRBJ2-3	TGTGCCAGCAGTCTTCCCTATCCGGATACGCAGTATTTT	CASSLPYPDTQYF
TRBV7-8	NA	NA	TRBJ2-5	TGTGCCAGCAGCTCAGGGCGGCAGGCGGAGACCCAGTACTTC	CASSSGRQAETQYF
TRBV2	NA	TRBD2	TRBJ2-5	TGTGCCACCCGTAGCGGGGGGGAAGAGACCCAGTACTTC	CATRSGGEETQYF
TRBV7-8	NA	NA	TRBJ1-1	TGTGCCAGCAGCCAGTCCGGACTCGCCTACGGTGCTTTCTTT	CASSQSGLAYGAFF
TRBV29-1	NA	NA	TRBJ1-5	TGCAGCGTTGAAGACGGTGGTCAGCCCCAGCATTTT	CSVEDGGQPQHF
TRBV7-2	NA	TRBD1	TRBJ1-2	TGTGCCAGCAGCCCCCGACAGGGGATGAACTATGGCTACACCTTC	CASSPRQGMNYGYTF
TRBV5-1	NA	NA	TRBJ2-7	TGCGCCAGCAGCTACCAGGGGGGTTCCTACGAGCAGTACTTC	CASSYQGGSYEQYF
TRBV25-1	NA	TRBD1	TRBJ1-1	TGTGCCAGCAGTGGACAGGGGGTAGAAACTGAAGCTTTCTTT	CASSGQGVETEAFF
TRBV5-1	NA	TRBD1	TRBJ2-2	TGCGCCAGCAGCTTGACCGGGACAGGGGTGAGCGGGGAGCTGTTTTTT	CASSLTGTGVSGELFF
TRBV5-6	NA	NA	TRBJ1-2	TGTGCCAGCAGCTTGGACGGGTATGGCTACACCTTC	CASSLDGYGYTF
TRBV30	once	TRBD1	TRBJ2-2	TGTGCCTGGGGGACAGGGGTCACCGGGGAGCTGTTTTTT	CAWGTGVTGELFF
TRBV7-9	NA	TRBD2	TRBJ2-1	TGTGCCAGCAGTTCACCTCAGCGGGGGGGCCCGCAGTCCTACAATGAGCAGTTCTTC	CASSSPQRGGPQSYNEQFF
TRBV5-4	NA	NA	TRBJ1-2	TGTGCCAGCAGCTGGGGCAGTTTCGCCTCTTTCAACTATGGCTACACCTTC	CASSWGSFASFNYGYTF
TRBV5-5	NA	NA	TRBJ2-1	TGTGCCAGCAGCTTCCGACTAGGCAATGAGCAGTTCTTC	CASSFRLGNEQFF
TRBV5-1	NA	TRBD1	TRBJ1-2	TGCGCCAGCAGCTTGGGAGACAGGGGTGGCTACACCTTC	CASSLGDRGGYTF
TRBV5-4	once	TRBD2	TRBJ2-2	TGTGCCAGCACCCTACTAGCGGGGAACACCGGGGAGCTGTTTTTT	CASTLLAGNTGELFF
TRBV21-1	NA	NA	TRBJ1-4	TGTGCCAGCAGCATCTCCGGGACAGGGGTCGAAAAACTGTTTTTT	CASSISGTGVEKLFF
TRBV10-3	NA	NA	TRBJ2-3	TGTGCCATCAGGGGAGACAGGCTTTTCACAGATACGCAGTATTTT	CAIRGDRLFTDTQYF